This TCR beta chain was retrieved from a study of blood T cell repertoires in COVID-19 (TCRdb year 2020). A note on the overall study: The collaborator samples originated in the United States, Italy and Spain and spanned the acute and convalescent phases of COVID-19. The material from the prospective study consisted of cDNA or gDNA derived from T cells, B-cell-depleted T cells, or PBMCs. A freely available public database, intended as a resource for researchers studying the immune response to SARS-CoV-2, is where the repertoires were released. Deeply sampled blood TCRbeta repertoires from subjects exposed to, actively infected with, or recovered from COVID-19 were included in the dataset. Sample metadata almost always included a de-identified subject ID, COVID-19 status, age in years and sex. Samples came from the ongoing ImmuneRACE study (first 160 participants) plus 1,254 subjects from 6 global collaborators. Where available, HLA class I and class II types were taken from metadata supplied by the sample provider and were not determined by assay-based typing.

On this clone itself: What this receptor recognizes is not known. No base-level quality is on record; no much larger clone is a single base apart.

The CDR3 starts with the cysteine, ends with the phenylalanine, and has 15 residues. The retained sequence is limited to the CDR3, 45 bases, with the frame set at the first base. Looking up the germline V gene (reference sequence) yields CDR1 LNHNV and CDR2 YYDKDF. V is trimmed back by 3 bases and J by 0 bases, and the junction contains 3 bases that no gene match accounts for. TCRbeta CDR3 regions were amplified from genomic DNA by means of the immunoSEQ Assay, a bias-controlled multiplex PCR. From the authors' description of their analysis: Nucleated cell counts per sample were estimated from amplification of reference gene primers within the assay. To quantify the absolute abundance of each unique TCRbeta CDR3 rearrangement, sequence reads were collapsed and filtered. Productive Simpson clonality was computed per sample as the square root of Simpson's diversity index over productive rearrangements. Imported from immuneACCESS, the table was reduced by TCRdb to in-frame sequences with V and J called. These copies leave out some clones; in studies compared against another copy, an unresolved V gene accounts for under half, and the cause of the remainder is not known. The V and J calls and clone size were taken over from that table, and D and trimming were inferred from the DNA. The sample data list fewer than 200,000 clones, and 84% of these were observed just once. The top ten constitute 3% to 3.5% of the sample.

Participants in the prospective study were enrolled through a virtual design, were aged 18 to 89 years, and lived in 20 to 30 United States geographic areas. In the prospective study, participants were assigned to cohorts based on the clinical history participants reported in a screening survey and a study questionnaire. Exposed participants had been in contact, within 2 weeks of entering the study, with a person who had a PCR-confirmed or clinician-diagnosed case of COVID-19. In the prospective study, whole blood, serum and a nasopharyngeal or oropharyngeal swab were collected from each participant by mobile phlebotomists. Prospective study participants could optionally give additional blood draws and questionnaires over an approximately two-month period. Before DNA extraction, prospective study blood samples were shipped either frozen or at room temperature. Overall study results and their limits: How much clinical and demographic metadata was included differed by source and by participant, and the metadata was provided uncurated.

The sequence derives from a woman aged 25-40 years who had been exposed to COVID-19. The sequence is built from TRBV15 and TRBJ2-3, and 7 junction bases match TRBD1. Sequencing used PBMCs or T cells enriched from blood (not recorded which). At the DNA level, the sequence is TGTGCCACCAGCAGCCAGACAGGGAGCACAGATACGCAGTATTTT. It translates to CATSSQTGSTDTQYF.